Listed below are T cell receptor beta chains from one sample, sequenced in a study of T cell responses to AZD1222 COVID-19 vaccine. Sequencing was performed with immunoSEQ multiplex PCR; in TCRdb, only in-frame clones are kept and a portion is missing. The sample yields about 140,000 clones, roughly 89% seen once. Source: peripheral blood, taken on day 0 of AZD1222 vaccination. The receptors stem from an adult in good health. The CDR3 runs from the conserved cysteine through the conserved F or W. D genes are given only for firm matches. Size tells how often a clone was seen (once, few, many) or the class of an expanded clone, and some rows leave it out.

d_gene: NA
abundance: NA
v_gene: TRBV7-6
j_gene: TRBJ1-6
CDR3nt: TGTGCCAGCAGCTTAGGAAGAGAATCACCCCTCCACTTT
CDR3aa: CASSLGRESPLHF

d_gene: TRBD1
abundance: NA
v_gene: TRBV5-4
j_gene: TRBJ1-1
CDR3nt: TGTGCCAGCAGCTCTAATCCGGGACAGGGAAGGAACACTGAAGCTTTCTTT
CDR3aa: CASSSNPGQGRNTEAFF

d_gene: TRBD1
abundance: once
v_gene: TRBV2
j_gene: TRBJ1-5
CDR3nt: TGTGCCAGTTCCGGACAGGGACCAAATCAGCCCCAGCATTTT
CDR3aa: CASSGQGPNQPQHF

d_gene: NA
abundance: NA
v_gene: TRBV27
j_gene: TRBJ2-7
CDR3nt: TGTGCCAGCAGTTCGCCTATCTCCTACGAGCAGTACTTC
CDR3aa: CASSSPISYEQYF

d_gene: NA
abundance: NA
v_gene: TRBV6-5
j_gene: TRBJ1-1
CDR3nt: TGTGCCAGCAGTTACTCGACGGTCACTGAAGCTTTCTTT
CDR3aa: CASSYSTVTEAFF

d_gene: NA
abundance: NA
v_gene: TRBV27
j_gene: TRBJ2-7
CDR3nt: TGTGCCAGCAGTTTATCTGGGGTTGCCTACGAGCAGTACTTC
CDR3aa: CASSLSGVAYEQYF

d_gene: NA
abundance: NA
v_gene: TRBV20-1
j_gene: TRBJ1-2
CDR3nt: TGCAGTGCTAGTCCGGGGGCCTATGGCTACACCTTC
CDR3aa: CSASPGAYGYTF

d_gene: NA
abundance: NA
v_gene: TRBV5-8
j_gene: TRBJ1-5
CDR3nt: TGTGCCAGTGCCTGGGCCGACCAGCCCCAGCATTTT
CDR3aa: CASAWADQPQHF

d_gene: NA
abundance: NA
v_gene: TRBV6-5
j_gene: TRBJ1-1
CDR3nt: TGTGCCAGCAGCCTTACCCGGACAAGGAACACTGAAGCTTTCTTT
CDR3aa: CASSLTRTRNTEAFF

d_gene: NA
abundance: NA
v_gene: TRBV28
j_gene: TRBJ1-5
CDR3nt: TGTGCCAGCAGTTCCTCAGGGGAGGGTAATCAGCCCCAGCATTTT
CDR3aa: CASSSSGEGNQPQHF

d_gene: TRBD1
abundance: NA
v_gene: TRBV19
j_gene: TRBJ1-6
CDR3nt: TGTGCCAGTAGTACACGGGACAGGGGGTCTTCACCCCTCCACTTT
CDR3aa: CASSTRDRGSSPLHF

d_gene: NA
abundance: NA
v_gene: TRBV27
j_gene: TRBJ1-2
CDR3nt: TGTGCCAGCAGTCCCTCTGGGAACTATGGCTACACCTTC
CDR3aa: CASSPSGNYGYTF

d_gene: NA
abundance: NA
v_gene: TRBV5-6
j_gene: TRBJ2-7
CDR3nt: TGTGCCAGCAGCTTAGTACAGGGGGGGTACGAGCAGTACTTC
CDR3aa: CASSLVQGGYEQYF

d_gene: TRBD1
abundance: NA
v_gene: TRBV28
j_gene: TRBJ1-5
CDR3nt: TGTGCCAGCAGCCATTCGCGGGACAGGGTCAATCAGCCCCAGCATTTT
CDR3aa: CASSHSRDRVNQPQHF

d_gene: NA
abundance: NA
v_gene: TRBV5-1
j_gene: TRBJ1-1
CDR3nt: TGCGCCAGCAGCTTGGCCGCGGGGGGTGAAGCTTTCTTT
CDR3aa: CASSLAAGGEAFF

d_gene: NA
abundance: NA
v_gene: TRBV24-1
j_gene: TRBJ2-2
CDR3nt: TGTGCCACCAGTGATACGGGGCGGTACACCGGGGAGCTGTTTTTT
CDR3aa: CATSDTGRYTGELFF

d_gene: NA
abundance: NA
v_gene: TRBV6-1
j_gene: TRBJ1-5
CDR3nt: TGTGCCAGCAGTGAAAGTAGGACGCTTACCAATCAGCCCCAGCATTTT
CDR3aa: CASSESRTLTNQPQHF

d_gene: NA
abundance: NA
v_gene: TRBV21-1
j_gene: TRBJ1-6
CDR3nt: TGTGCCAGCAGCAAAGGCGCGCCGGCGATTAATTCACCCCTCCACTTT
CDR3aa: CASSKGAPAINSPLHF

d_gene: NA
abundance: NA
v_gene: TRBV5-1
j_gene: TRBJ1-1
CDR3nt: TGCGCCAGCAGCTTGGGAGTTTCCACTGAAGCTTTCTTT
CDR3aa: CASSLGVSTEAFF

d_gene: NA
abundance: NA
v_gene: TRBV27
j_gene: TRBJ1-4
CDR3nt: TGTGCCAGCAGTCCAAACACTGGATCACGGGTTGAAAAACTGTTTTTT
CDR3aa: CASSPNTGSRVEKLFF

d_gene: NA
abundance: NA
v_gene: TRBV18
j_gene: TRBJ2-7
CDR3nt: TGTGCCAGCTCACTCGGACAGCCGAAGTTCGAGCAGTACTTC
CDR3aa: CASSLGQPKFEQYF

d_gene: TRBD2
abundance: NA
v_gene: TRBV10-3
j_gene: TRBJ2-2
CDR3nt: TGTGCCATCAGTGCTAGAGGGGGGGCTAGCGGGACGAACACCGGGGAGCTGTTTTTT
CDR3aa: CAISARGGASGTNTGELFF

d_gene: NA
abundance: NA
v_gene: TRBV21-1
j_gene: TRBJ2-7
CDR3nt: TGTGCCAGCAGCAAGGAGAGGGTGAGGGAATACGAGCAGTACTTC
CDR3aa: CASSKERVREYEQYF

d_gene: NA
abundance: NA
v_gene: TRBV28
j_gene: TRBJ2-2
CDR3nt: TGTGCCAGCACATATGGGCGGGACACCGGGGAGCTGTTTTTT
CDR3aa: CASTYGRDTGELFF

d_gene: TRBD1
abundance: NA
v_gene: TRBV7-8
j_gene: TRBJ1-5
CDR3nt: TGTGCCAGCAGCCCCGTCCGGGACAGGGACAATCAGCCCCAGCATTTT
CDR3aa: CASSPVRDRDNQPQHF

d_gene: NA
abundance: NA
v_gene: TRBV12-3/TRBV12-4
j_gene: TRBJ1-1
CDR3nt: TGTGCCAGCAGTTTTTGGGGAAGAAATGAAGCTTTCTTT
CDR3aa: CASSFWGRNEAFF

d_gene: NA
abundance: NA
v_gene: TRBV6-5
j_gene: TRBJ2-1
CDR3nt: TGTGCCAGCAGTTATGCGGACAATGAGCAGTTCTTC
CDR3aa: CASSYADNEQFF

d_gene: NA
abundance: NA
v_gene: TRBV5-1
j_gene: TRBJ2-7
CDR3nt: TGCGCCAGCAGCATGGACGTCTACGAGCAGTACTTC
CDR3aa: CASSMDVYEQYF

d_gene: NA
abundance: once
v_gene: TRBV5-1
j_gene: TRBJ2-1
CDR3nt: TGCGCCAGCAGCCAGGCCGGGACAAGGGGGGCTGAGCAGTTCTTC
CDR3aa: CASSQAGTRGAEQFF

d_gene: NA
abundance: NA
v_gene: TRBV24-1
j_gene: TRBJ2-1
CDR3nt: TGTGCCACCAGTGATCACGTCAATCCTTACAATGAGCAGTTCTTC
CDR3aa: CATSDHVNPYNEQFF

d_gene: NA
abundance: NA
v_gene: TRBV18
j_gene: TRBJ1-6
CDR3nt: TGTGCCAGCTCACCACAGGGCTATAATTCACCCCTCCACTTT
CDR3aa: CASSPQGYNSPLHF

d_gene: NA
abundance: NA
v_gene: TRBV25-1
j_gene: TRBJ1-1
CDR3nt: TGTGCCAGCAGTGAAATTTCCCCGAACACTGAAGCTTTCTTT
CDR3aa: CASSEISPNTEAFF

d_gene: NA
abundance: NA
v_gene: TRBV5-1
j_gene: TRBJ2-7
CDR3nt: TGCGCCAGCAGCTTGGGCCTCGACAACTCCTACGAGCAGTACTTC
CDR3aa: CASSLGLDNSYEQYF

d_gene: NA
abundance: NA
v_gene: TRBV24-1
j_gene: TRBJ2-3
CDR3nt: TGTGCCACCAGTGATTTCCCCAGACAGGCCTCTAGCACAGATACGCAGTATTTT
CDR3aa: CATSDFPRQASSTDTQYF

d_gene: NA
abundance: NA
v_gene: TRBV5-1
j_gene: TRBJ1-2
CDR3nt: TGCGCCAGCAGCTTGGCCCTGGCTGAAACCTATGGCTACACCTTC
CDR3aa: CASSLALAETYGYTF

d_gene: TRBD1
abundance: few
v_gene: TRBV6-5
j_gene: TRBJ2-7
CDR3nt: TGTGCCAGCAGCCAGGCAGGGGGCCCATCAGAGTACTTC
CDR3aa: CASSQAGGPSEYF

d_gene: NA
abundance: few
v_gene: TRBV7-2
j_gene: TRBJ1-2
CDR3nt: TGTGCCAGCAGCCGGTATAGAGATAACTATGGCTACACCTTC
CDR3aa: CASSRYRDNYGYTF

d_gene: TRBD1
abundance: NA
v_gene: TRBV7-2
j_gene: TRBJ2-7
CDR3nt: TGTGCCAGCAGCTTAGTGACAGGGCAGCAGTATGAGCAGTACTTC
CDR3aa: CASSLVTGQQYEQYF

d_gene: NA
abundance: NA
v_gene: TRBV13
j_gene: TRBJ2-1
CDR3nt: TGTGCCAGCAGCTCCAGCCCGAGCTCCTACAATGAGCAGTTCTTC
CDR3aa: CASSSSPSSYNEQFF

d_gene: NA
abundance: NA
v_gene: TRBV19
j_gene: TRBJ1-1
CDR3nt: TGTGCCACGAAAAAGGGGACGGGGAACACTGAAGCTTTCTTT
CDR3aa: CATKKGTGNTEAFF

d_gene: TRBD2
abundance: NA
v_gene: TRBV27
j_gene: TRBJ2-7
CDR3nt: TGTGCCAGCAGTTTGAGGCGGGGGATCACCTACGAGCAGTACTTC
CDR3aa: CASSLRRGITYEQYF